A selection of T cell receptor beta chains follows, all from one sample in a study of CD8+CD57+ T cells in acquired aplastic anemia. TCRdb itself ran the reads through MiXCR, one entry per CDR3 protein. The sample contains tens of thousands of distinct CDR3 sequences, 76% of which appear only once. Sequenced input: sorted CD4+, CD8+, or CD8+CD57+ T cells (not recorded which) from PBMCs. These TCRs come from a human donor in good health, serving as a control. Each CDR3 is given with its conserved first and last residue. Each record gives: J gene, CDR3 length, V gene, D gene, clone size, CDR3 protein, CDR3 DNA. The D gene is left open where the match is weak. Only some rows state a clone size, as once, few, many or a class for expanded clones.

j_gene: TRBJ1-1; len: 15; v_gene: TRBV9; d_gene: NA; abundance: NA; CDR3aa: CASSVEGGGLNEAFF; CDR3nt: TGTGCCAGCAGCGTAGAAGGCGGGGGTCTCAATGAAGCTTTCTTT
j_gene: TRBJ2-7; len: 12; v_gene: TRBV2; d_gene: NA; abundance: many; CDR3aa: CASTYTTYEQYF; CDR3nt: TGTGCCAGCACCTACACAACGTACGAGCAGTACTTC
j_gene: TRBJ1-3; len: 9; v_gene: TRBV19; d_gene: NA; abundance: few; CDR3aa: CASMQERDF; CDR3nt: TGTGCCAGTATGCAGGAGCGTGATTTT
j_gene: TRBJ1-2; len: 12; v_gene: TRBV19; d_gene: TRBD1; abundance: NA; CDR3aa: CARAGTENGYTF; CDR3nt: TGTGCCAGGGCCGGGACAGAAAATGGCTACACCTTC
j_gene: TRBJ2-7; len: 11; v_gene: TRBV29-1; d_gene: NA; abundance: NA; CDR3aa: CSVILGYEQYF; CDR3nt: TGCAGCGTAATACTGGGGTACGAGCAGTACTTC
j_gene: TRBJ1-2; len: 13; v_gene: TRBV9; d_gene: NA; abundance: once; CDR3aa: CASSFEANYGYTF; CDR3nt: TGTGCCAGCAGCTTCGAAGCTAACTATGGCTACACCTTC
j_gene: TRBJ1-6; len: 12; v_gene: TRBV15; d_gene: NA; abundance: NA; CDR3aa: CATSRLEGPLHF; CDR3nt: TGTGCCACCAGCAGGCTTGAAGGACCCCTCCACTTT
j_gene: TRBJ2-2; len: 14; v_gene: TRBV29-1; d_gene: NA; abundance: NA; CDR3aa: CSVEGVGPTGELFF; CDR3nt: TGCAGCGTTGAGGGCGTTGGCCCCACCGGGGAGCTGTTTTTT
j_gene: TRBJ1-2; len: 17; v_gene: TRBV11-1; d_gene: TRBD1; abundance: NA; CDR3aa: CASSLSNGGQANYGYTF; CDR3nt: TGTGCCAGCAGCTTATCCAATGGGGGACAGGCGAACTATGGCTACACCTTC
j_gene: TRBJ1-5; len: 14; v_gene: TRBV10-3; d_gene: NA; abundance: NA; CDR3aa: CASRRQSSNQPQHF; CDR3nt: TGTGCCAGCAGAAGACAGTCTAGCAATCAGCCCCAGCATTTT
j_gene: TRBJ1-5; len: 19; v_gene: TRBV28; d_gene: TRBD1; abundance: many; CDR3aa: CASSLGLRGTGGSWQPQHF; CDR3nt: TGTGCCAGCAGTTTAGGATTGAGGGGGACAGGGGGTTCTTGGCAGCCCCAGCATTTT
j_gene: TRBJ2-1; len: 13; v_gene: TRBV24-1; d_gene: TRBD1; abundance: NA; CDR3aa: CATRDRAYDEQFF; CDR3nt: TGTGCCACCAGGGACAGGGCCTACGATGAGCAGTTCTTC
j_gene: TRBJ1-2; len: 13; v_gene: TRBV10-3; d_gene: TRBD1; abundance: NA; CDR3aa: CAISAGTGYGYTF; CDR3nt: TGTGCCATCAGTGCCGGGACAGGCTATGGCTACACCTTC
j_gene: TRBJ1-6; len: 14; v_gene: TRBV10-3; d_gene: NA; abundance: NA; CDR3aa: CAISGSGDNSPLHF; CDR3nt: TGTGCCATCAGTGGGTCAGGGGACAATTCACCCCTCCACTTT
j_gene: TRBJ2-7; len: 14; v_gene: TRBV4-3; d_gene: NA; abundance: NA; CDR3aa: CASSHKGQELEQYF; CDR3nt: TGCGCCAGCAGCCATAAGGGACAAGAACTCGAGCAGTACTTC
j_gene: TRBJ2-3; len: 16; v_gene: TRBV6-1; d_gene: TRBD1; abundance: NA; CDR3aa: CASTPRGQGSTDTQYF; CDR3nt: TGTGCCAGCACCCCTAGGGGACAGGGGAGCACAGATACGCAGTATTTT
j_gene: TRBJ2-7; len: 14; v_gene: TRBV25-1; d_gene: NA; abundance: NA; CDR3aa: CASSATTAIYEQYF; CDR3nt: TGTGCCAGCAGTGCTACGACAGCGATCTACGAGCAGTACTTC
j_gene: TRBJ1-1; len: 13; v_gene: TRBV9; d_gene: NA; abundance: once; CDR3aa: CASSVALGSEAFF; CDR3nt: TGTGCCAGCAGCGTTGCACTGGGGAGTGAAGCTTTCTTT
j_gene: TRBJ1-6; len: 14; v_gene: TRBV2; d_gene: NA; abundance: NA; CDR3aa: CASSDGGNNSPLHF; CDR3nt: TGTGCCAGCAGTGACGGCGGAAATAATTCACCCCTCCACTTT
j_gene: TRBJ2-2; len: 16; v_gene: TRBV19; d_gene: NA; abundance: NA; CDR3aa: CASSFQGPPNTGELFF; CDR3nt: TGTGCCAGTAGTTTTCAGGGTCCCCCGAACACCGGGGAGCTGTTTTTT
j_gene: TRBJ2-5; len: 12; v_gene: TRBV29-1; d_gene: NA; abundance: NA; CDR3aa: CSVELGRGTQYF; CDR3nt: TGCAGCGTTGAGCTCGGAAGGGGGACCCAGTACTTC
j_gene: TRBJ1-1; len: 12; v_gene: TRBV15; d_gene: NA; abundance: NA; CDR3aa: CATSSGVTEAFF; CDR3nt: TGTGCCACCAGCTCAGGGGTCACTGAAGCTTTCTTT
j_gene: TRBJ1-5; len: 15; v_gene: TRBV7-2; d_gene: NA; abundance: NA; CDR3aa: CASSLASMGPQPQHF; CDR3nt: TGTGCCAGCAGCTTAGCCAGTATGGGGCCTCAGCCCCAGCATTTT
j_gene: TRBJ2-7; len: 12; v_gene: TRBV29-1; d_gene: TRBD2; abundance: NA; CDR3aa: CSVSGGPDQQYF; CDR3nt: TGCAGCGTTAGCGGGGGCCCCGACCAGCAGTACTTC
j_gene: TRBJ2-1; len: 14; v_gene: TRBV12-3/TRBV12-4; d_gene: TRBD2; abundance: medium-sized; CDR3aa: CASSLAGGWDEQFF; CDR3nt: TGTGCCAGCAGTTTAGCGGGGGGGTGGGATGAGCAGTTCTTC
j_gene: TRBJ1-2; len: 13; v_gene: TRBV10-3; d_gene: NA; abundance: NA; CDR3aa: CAISRQGNYGYTF; CDR3nt: TGTGCCATCAGTCGTCAGGGAAACTATGGCTACACCTTC
j_gene: TRBJ2-7; len: 13; v_gene: TRBV7-2; d_gene: NA; abundance: NA; CDR3aa: CASSFGGAYEQYF; CDR3nt: TGTGCCAGCAGTTTTGGCGGAGCCTACGAGCAGTACTTC
j_gene: TRBJ2-5; len: 14; v_gene: TRBV25-1; d_gene: NA; abundance: NA; CDR3aa: CASSEGISRETQYF; CDR3nt: TGTGCCAGCAGTGAAGGAATCAGCCGGGAGACCCAGTACTTC
j_gene: TRBJ1-2; len: 11; v_gene: TRBV29-1; d_gene: NA; abundance: NA; CDR3aa: CSVDRKYGYTF; CDR3nt: TGCAGCGTAGACAGAAAATATGGCTACACCTTC